Following are 3 T cell receptor beta chains from one sample sequenced in a study of OX40 agonist ivuxolimab in advanced cancers. Libraries were prepared by immunoSEQ multiplex PCR; TCRdb keeps only in-frame clonotypes and omits some of them. The sample lists tens of thousands of clones, roughly 85% seen once, with just over 0.75% in the top ten. This specimen consisted of CD4+ or CD8+ T cells sorted from blood, obtained in a trial of the OX40 agonist ivuxolimab. These receptors were collected from an adult with an advanced solid tumor such as melanoma, head and neck, liver or kidney cancer.

The V gene is TRBV28, the J gene TRBJ1-5, with no clear D. Germline values: CDR1 MDHEN, CDR2 SYDVKM. The CDR3 loop spans 13 amino acids. The V gene lost 2 bases and the J gene lost 6 bases, with 8 bases spanning the gap. The CDR3 loop reads CASSLKWGQPQHF. The CDR3 region has the DNA TGTGCCAGCAGTTTAAAGTGGGGTCAGCCCCAGCATTTT.

The chain has TRBV10-3 and TRBJ2-7; 9 bases are shared with TRBD1. V was clipped by 8 bases and J by 5 bases; unmatched bases: 4. Germline CDR1 reads ENHRY; CDR2 reads SYGVKD. The CDR3 sequence is 12 residues long. CDR3 DNA sequence: TGTGCCATCGGAACAGGGGGCGACGAGCAGTACTTC. Translated: CAIGTGGDEQYF.

This chain joins TRBV6-5 and TRBJ1-4, with D perhaps matching TRBD1 (5 bases). The CDR3 covers 15 residues. V lost 2 bases and J lost 7, with 14 bases in between. Looked up from germline, CDR1 is MNHEY and CDR2 is SVGAGI. The CDR3 nucleotides read TGTGCCAGCAGTTACGCAGGGCTCGCGGGTGAAAAACTGTTTTTT. This codes for CASSYAGLAGEKLFF.